These 17 T cell receptor beta chains were sequenced from one sample in a study of blood T cell repertoires in COVID-19. Clones were sequenced by immunoSEQ multiplex PCR, and TCRdb holds only the in-frame ones, with some missing. The sample contains some 120,000 clones, 70% to 75% of which appear only once. Specimen: peripheral blood. The receptors were sampled from a man in his sixties with acute or convalescent COVID-19.

The chain uses TRBV19 and TRBJ2-1; TRBD2 matches 9 bases. The CDR3 totals 13 residues. The junction had 9 bases not matched to a gene; V was cut back by 8 bases and J by 10 bases. Germline loops: CDR1 LNHDA, CDR2 SQIVND (reference sequence). The CDR3 loop reads CASQSGRIGEQFF. CDR3 bases: TGTGCCAGTCAAAGCGGGAGGATTGGGGAGCAGTTCTTC.

This chain uses TRBV4-1 with TRBJ2-7; D gene uncertain. This CDR3 region has 16 residues. V was shortened by 1 base and J by 0 bases, with 13 bases between the two germline ends. Germline V lookup: CDR1 MGHRA, CDR2 YSYEKL. The CDR3 spells CASSQAAVGFSYEQYF. For the CDR3, the DNA is TGCGCCAGCAGCCAAGCGGCCGTCGGGTTCTCCTACGAGCAGTACTTC.

The V gene is TRBV30, the J gene TRBJ1-1, with 12 bases fitting TRBD1. The V gene end was trimmed by 3 bases and the J gene end by 8 bases; junction bases not matched to a gene: 16. Looked up from germline, CDR1 is GTSNPN and CDR2 is SVGIG (reference sequence). The CDR3 spans 17 residues. The CDR3 DNA follows: TGTGCCTGGAGGGTCACCGGGACAGGGGGCGCGGGGGCCGAAGCTTTCTTT. This gives the protein CAWRVTGTGGAGAEAFF.

The chain couples TRBV30 to TRBJ1-2, with 7 bases matching TRBD1. This CDR3 spans 12 amino acids. Germline trimming cut 5 bases from V and 5 bases from J; bases unmatched to any gene: 5. The germline V gene has CDR1 GTSNPN and CDR2 SVGIG (reference sequence). The CDR3, as DNA: TGTGCCTGGTACACAGGGGTTTATGGCTACACCTTC. This gives the protein CAWYTGVYGYTF.

This sequence joins TRBV5-1 and TRBJ1-2; 7 bases map to TRBD1. Losses at the gene ends were 4 bases for V and 4 bases for J; bases not matched to a gene: 16. CDR1 SGHRS and CDR2 YFSETQ come from the germline V gene. The CDR3 sequence is 17 residues long. CDR3 bases: TGCGCCAGCAGCCCGGGTCCACAGGGACAGAAATTCTATGGCTACACCTTC. Its protein is CASSPGPQGQKFYGYTF.

The chain uses TRBV19 and TRBJ1-2; 7 bases are a match to TRBD1. With 7 bases clipped from V and 8 bases from J, the junction kept 13 bases outside the gene matches. The CDR3 is 14 residues long. Per the germline V gene, CDR1 is LNHDA and CDR2 is SQIVND (reference sequence). This CDR3 reads CASIGELRGRGYTF. CDR3 nucleotide sequence: TGTGCCAGTATAGGGGAATTGAGGGGGCGCGGCTACACCTTC.

This chain joins TRBV5-1 and TRBJ1-6, with D possibly being TRBD1 (5 bases). V was pared by 4 bases and J by 7 bases, with 15 bases between. The CDR3 has 15 amino acids. The germline V gene encodes CDR1 SGHRS and CDR2 YFSETQ. The CDR3 reads CASSPTTGGNSPLHF. CDR3 bases: TGCGCCAGCAGCCCTACAACGGGGGGGAATTCACCCCTCCACTTT.

V usage is TRBV24-1 and J usage is TRBJ1-2, with D maybe TRBD1 (5 bases). Deletions cut 3 bases from V and 4 bases from J, with 17 bases between. This CDR3 spans 16 amino acids. Germline V gene data show CDR1 as KGHDR and CDR2 as SFDVKD. The CDR3, as DNA: TGTGCCACCAGTGATCATAAACAGGTGTCGGGCTATGGCTACACCTTC. Translation: CATSDHKQVSGYGYTF.

This clone was found a few times. This chain joins TRBV25-1 and TRBJ1-2, with 10 bases fitting TRBD1. The CDR3 totals 15 residues. V lost 7 bases and J lost 4; bases outside the gene matches: 9. Germline CDR1 reads MGHDK; CDR2 reads SYGVNS. The CDR3: CASMGQGPGFYGYTF. The CDR3 DNA reads as TGTGCCAGCATGGGACAGGGGCCCGGTTTCTATGGCTACACCTTC.

The rearrangement joins TRBV18 to TRBJ2-1; TRBD2 agrees at 9 bases. Per germline, CDR1 KGHSH and CDR2 LQKENI. V trimming: 3 bases; J trimming: 8 bases; junction bases outside the gene matches: 11. CDR3 length equals 16 residues. The CDR3 region is CASSPNGGGRADEQFF. For the CDR3, the DNA is TGTGCCAGCTCACCCAACGGTGGCGGGAGGGCCGATGAGCAGTTCTTC.

The rearrangement joins TRBV2 to TRBJ1-1; 8 nucleotides line up with TRBD1. CDR1 is SNHLY and CDR2 is FYNNEI in the germline V gene. There are 11 residues in the CDR3. Trimming cost V 4 bases and J 9 bases; bases outside gene matches: 1. CDR3 region: CASSGQGKAFF. CDR3 DNA sequence: TGTGCCAGCAGTGGACAGGGGAAAGCTTTCTTT.

This chain's CDR3 is CASSLDRGRQYEQYF. CDR3 coding DNA: TGCGCCAGCAGCTTGGATCGCGGGAGGCAGTACGAGCAGTACTTC. The genes are TRBV5-1 and TRBJ2-7; 8 bases are shared with TRBD2. This CDR3 spans 15 amino acids. CDR1 and CDR2 from the germline V gene are SGHRS and YFSETQ. V shed 0 bases and J 4 bases; nucleotides not matched to a gene: 6.

This sequence joins TRBV9 and TRBJ2-4; D is undetermined. The CDR3 sequence is 12 residues long. The V gene lost 2 bases and the J gene lost 12 bases, with 12 bases spanning the gap. Germline V lookup: CDR1 SGDLS, CDR2 YYNGEE. CDR3 protein: CASSVELGPQYF. CDR3 sequence (DNA): TGTGCCAGCAGCGTTGAATTGGGCCCTCAGTACTTC.

The chain links TRBV18 to TRBJ2-7; TRBD1 matches at 7 bases. The CDR3 extends over 15 amino acids. Germline-derived CDR1 and CDR2 are KGHSH and LQKENI. The ends lost 2 bases at V and 0 bases at J; junction bases unmatched: 4. CDR3 DNA: TGTGCCAGCTCACCAGGACAGGCGAGCTCCTACGAGCAGTACTTC. It translates to CASSPGQASSYEQYF.

V usage is TRBV14 and J usage is TRBJ1-2, with 8 bases matching TRBD1. V lost 1 base, J lost 0 bases, and 7 bases stayed unmatched. CDR1 is SGHDN, CDR2 FVKESK, per germline. The CDR3 contains 17 residues. Here the CDR3 reads CASSQGNRGIANYGYTF. CDR3 coding DNA: TGTGCCAGCAGCCAAGGAAACAGGGGGATTGCTAACTATGGCTACACCTTC.

This sequence joins TRBV3-1 (or the pseudogene TRBV3-2) and TRBJ1-2; D possibly corresponds to TRBD1 (5 bases). The germline V gene has CDR1 LGHDT and CDR2 YNNKEL (reference sequence). The CDR3 spans 13 residues. V lost 1 base to trimming and J lost 5 bases, with 8 bases between them. CDR3 residues: CASSQAGGYGYTF. DNA of the CDR3: TGTGCCAGCAGCCAAGCTGGGGGGTATGGCTACACCTTC.

The V and J genes are TRBV5-1 and TRBJ2-7; TRBD1 is a possible D gene (5 bases). The CDR3 runs 14 residues. CDR1 SGHRS and CDR2 YFSETQ come from the germline V gene. V was trimmed by 2 bases and J by 0 bases, leaving 9 bases between them. The CDR3 loop is CASSLQASSYEQYF. In DNA, the CDR3 is TGCGCCAGCAGCTTACAGGCCAGCTCCTACGAGCAGTACTTC.